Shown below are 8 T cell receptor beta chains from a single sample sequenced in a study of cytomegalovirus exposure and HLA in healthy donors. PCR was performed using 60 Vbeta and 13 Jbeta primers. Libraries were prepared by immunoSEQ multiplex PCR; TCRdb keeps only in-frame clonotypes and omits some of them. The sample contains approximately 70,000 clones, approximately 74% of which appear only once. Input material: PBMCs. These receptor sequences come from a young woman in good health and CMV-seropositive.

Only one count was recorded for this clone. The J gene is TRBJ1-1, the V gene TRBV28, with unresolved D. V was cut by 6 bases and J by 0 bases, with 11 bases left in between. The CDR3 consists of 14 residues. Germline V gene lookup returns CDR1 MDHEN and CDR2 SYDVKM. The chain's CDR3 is CASSSGFLNTEAFF. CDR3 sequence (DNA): TGTGCCAGCAGCTCGGGATTTTTGAACACTGAAGCTTTCTTT.

CDR3 coding DNA: TGTGCCAGCCGCGACAGCCATAACACTGAAGCTTTCTTT. The encoded protein is CASRDSHNTEAFF. The chain joins TRBV27 to TRBJ1-1; D is possibly TRBD1 (5 bases). CDR3 length equals 13 residues. Germline lookup yields CDR1 MNHEY and CDR2 SMNVEV (reference sequence). V lost 8 bases and J 2 bases, leaving 12 bases between the germline ends.

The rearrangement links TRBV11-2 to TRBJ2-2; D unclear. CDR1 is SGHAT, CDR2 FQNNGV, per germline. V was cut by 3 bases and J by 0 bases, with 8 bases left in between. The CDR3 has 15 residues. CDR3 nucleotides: TGTGCCAGCAGCTTGGAGAGGACGAACACCGGGGAGCTGTTTTTT. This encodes CASSLERTNTGELFF.

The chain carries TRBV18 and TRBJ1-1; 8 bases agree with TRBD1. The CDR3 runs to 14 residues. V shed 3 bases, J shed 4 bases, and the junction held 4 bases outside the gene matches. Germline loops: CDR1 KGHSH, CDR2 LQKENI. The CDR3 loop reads CASSPTGGVTEAFF. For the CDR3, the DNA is TGTGCCAGCTCACCTACAGGGGGGGTCACTGAAGCTTTCTTT. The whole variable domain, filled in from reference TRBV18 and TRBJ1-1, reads NAGVMQNPRHLVRRRGQEARLRCSPMKGHSHVYWYRQLPEEGLKFMVYLQKENIIDESGMPKERFSAEFPKEGPSILRIQQVVRGDSAAYFCASSPTGGVTEAFFGQGTRLTVV.

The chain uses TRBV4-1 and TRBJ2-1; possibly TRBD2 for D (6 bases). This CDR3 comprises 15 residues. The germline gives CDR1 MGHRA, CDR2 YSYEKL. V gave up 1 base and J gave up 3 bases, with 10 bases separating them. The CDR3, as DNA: TGCGCCAGCAGCCAAGTCCGGGACTTCTACAATGAGCAGTTCTTC. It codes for CASSQVRDFYNEQFF.

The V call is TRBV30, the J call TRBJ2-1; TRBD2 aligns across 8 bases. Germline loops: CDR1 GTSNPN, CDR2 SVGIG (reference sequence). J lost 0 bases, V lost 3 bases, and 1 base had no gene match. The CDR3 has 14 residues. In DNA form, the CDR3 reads TGTGCCTGGAGGGGGACTAGCTCCTACAATGAGCAGTTCTTC. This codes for CAWRGTSSYNEQFF.

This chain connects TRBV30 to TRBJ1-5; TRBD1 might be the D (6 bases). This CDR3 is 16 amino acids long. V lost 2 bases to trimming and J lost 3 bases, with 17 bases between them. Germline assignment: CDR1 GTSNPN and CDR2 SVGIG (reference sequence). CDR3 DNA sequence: TGTGCCTGGAGTCTGACCCCGGGACAACTCAATCAGCCCCAGCATTTT. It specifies CAWSLTPGQLNQPQHF.

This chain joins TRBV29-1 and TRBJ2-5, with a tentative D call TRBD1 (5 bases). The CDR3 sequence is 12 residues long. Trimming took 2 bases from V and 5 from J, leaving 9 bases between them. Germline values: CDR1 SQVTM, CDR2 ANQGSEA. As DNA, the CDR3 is TGCAGCGTTGAAAGGGGAATCGAGACCCAGTACTTC. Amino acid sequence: CSVERGIETQYF.